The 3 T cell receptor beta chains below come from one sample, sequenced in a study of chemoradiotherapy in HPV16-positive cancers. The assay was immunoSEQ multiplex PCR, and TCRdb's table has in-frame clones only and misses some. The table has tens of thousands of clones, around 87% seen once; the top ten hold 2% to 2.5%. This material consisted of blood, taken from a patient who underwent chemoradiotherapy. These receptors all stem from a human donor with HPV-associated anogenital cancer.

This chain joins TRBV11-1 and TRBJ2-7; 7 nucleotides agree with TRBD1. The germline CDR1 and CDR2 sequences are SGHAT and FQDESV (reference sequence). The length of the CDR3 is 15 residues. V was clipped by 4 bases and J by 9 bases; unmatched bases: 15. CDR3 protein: CASSYSGTADSGQYF. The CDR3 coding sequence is TGTGCCAGCAGCTACTCCGGGACAGCTGATAGTGGGCAGTACTTC.

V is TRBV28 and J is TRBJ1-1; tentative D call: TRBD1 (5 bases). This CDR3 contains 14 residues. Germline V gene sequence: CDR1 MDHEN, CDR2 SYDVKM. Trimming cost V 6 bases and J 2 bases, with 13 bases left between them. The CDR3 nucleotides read TGTGCCAGCAGGGGTGGACACCTTAACACTGAAGCTTTCTTT. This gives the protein CASRGGHLNTEAFF.

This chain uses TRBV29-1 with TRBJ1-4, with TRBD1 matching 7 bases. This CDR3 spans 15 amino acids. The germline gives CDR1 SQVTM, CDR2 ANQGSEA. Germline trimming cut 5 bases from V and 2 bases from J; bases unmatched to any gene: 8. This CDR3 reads CSVTIRGLTNEKLFF. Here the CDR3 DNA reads TGCAGCGTTACAATTAGGGGGCTGACTAATGAAAAACTGTTTTTT.